This TCR beta chain appears in the sequencing data of a study of shared clonotypes between healthy human individuals. The wider study: Samples came from a couple of female and a few male donors aged 18 to 49. Notes on the study in general: About 5.2% was the fraction of naive CD4 clonotypes found shared across four donors. Donor scarcity curtailed the genetic and exposure-history diversity represented herein.

As originally analysed: ImmunoSEQ supplied junction-only sequences lacking quality scores, so filtering was different. Produced via immunoSEQ multiplex PCR; TCRdb's table is partial and in-frame only. The V and J calls and clone size are taken from that table; D and trimming were inferred from the DNA. The repertoire holds some 2 million clones, with approximately 95% as singletons. This clone appeared a single time. Its antigen remains unknown. CDR3 size: 16 residues. CDR1 is LGHNA, CDR2 YSLEER, per germline. J lost 1 base, V lost 5 bases, and 8 bases had no gene match. This TCR came from a young man in good health. The rearrangement links TRBV4-3 to TRBJ2-5, with 9 bases fitting TRBD1. Material: naive CD4+ T cells sorted from blood. Sample subset: CD45RA+ positively selected. DNA for the CDR3: TGCGCCAGCAGCTCAAGGGGGACAGGGCTCCAAGAGACCCAGTACTTC. Protein sequence: CASSSRGTGLQETQYF.